These T cell receptor beta chains were read from a single sample in a study of early T cells in non-severe SARS-CoV-2 infection. TCRdb independently ran MiXCR on the 5' RACE reads; one entry per CDR3 protein. Of 50,000 to 65,000 distinct CDR3 sequences listed, about 9.7% are singletons. The sequenced sample was whole blood. The receptors originated from an adult who was a healthcare worker with PCR-confirmed SARS-CoV-2 infection or an uninfected control (not recorded which). The CDR3 runs from the conserved cysteine through the conserved F or W. The D gene is left open where the match is weak. Size is omitted from some rows. Given values are once, few, many or a class for expanded clones.

CDR3nt | CDR3aa | d_gene | v_gene | len | j_gene | abundance
TGCAGTGCTTCAGGGGTACTTGCCGGGGAGCTGTTTTTT | CSASGVLAGELFF | NA | TRBV20-1 | 13 | TRBJ2-2 | NA
TGTGCCAGCAGCTTAGTAGGAGATATAGCTTTCTTT | CASSLVGDIAFF | NA | TRBV7-2 | 12 | TRBJ1-1 | many
TGTGCCTGGAGGGGGGGGCGCGAAACTGAAGCTTTCTTT | CAWRGGRETEAFF | NA | TRBV30 | 13 | TRBJ1-1 | NA
TGTGCCAGCAGTAGTGGCCCGCCAGGACAGCTTTTGGGGCAGCCCCAGCATTTT | CASSSGPPGQLLGQPQHF | NA | TRBV27 | 18 | TRBJ1-5 | NA
TGTGCCAGCAGCTTGGTATGGAGGACCGGGGAGCTGTTTTTT | CASSLVWRTGELFF | NA | TRBV5-5 | 14 | TRBJ2-2 | many
TGTGCCAGCAGATCTGAACAGGGAAACAATGAAGCTTTCTTT | CASRSEQGNNEAFF | NA | TRBV2 | 14 | TRBJ1-1 | many
TGTGCCAGCAGCCCCACTTACGACCGGGGGCTCACCGGGGAGCTGTTTTTT | CASSPTYDRGLTGELFF | NA | TRBV3-1 | 17 | TRBJ2-2 | many
TGTGCCAGCAGCCTAAGGGACAGCGAGCAGTACTTC | CASSLRDSEQYF | TRBD1 | TRBV7-2 | 12 | TRBJ2-7 | many
TGCAGTGCCTTCGCCAGGGCAGAGACCCAGTACTTC | CSAFARAETQYF | NA | TRBV20-1 | 12 | TRBJ2-5 | NA
TGTGCCAGCGGGGAATTGGGGTTGGGCTACACCTTC | CASGELGLGYTF | NA | TRBV12-3/TRBV12-4 | 12 | TRBJ1-2 | many
TGTGCCAGCAGCTTAGTTATGGGGACAGGGGGCTCTGAAGCTTTCTTT | CASSLVMGTGGSEAFF | TRBD1 | TRBV7-8 | 16 | TRBJ1-1 | NA
TGTGCCAGTAGTATCAAGGGACAGGGTACCTACGAGCAGTACTTC | CASSIKGQGTYEQYF | TRBD1 | TRBV19 | 15 | TRBJ2-7 | many
TGTGCCAGCAGCCCATGGCGGGACAGGGGATCAGATACGCAGTATTTT | CASSPWRDRGSDTQYF | TRBD1 | TRBV14 | 16 | TRBJ2-3 | many